This T cell receptor (beta chain) was observed in a study of cytomegalovirus exposure and HLA in healthy donors. Overall study findings and caveats: In a later analysis, common viral pathogens appeared linked to several of the most significant clusters. Per published accounts, TCR beta sequences correctly predicted the HLA-A and HLA-B alleles of most subjects. When presence/absence was analysed, sequencing depth was taken to be roughly uniform across donors. Associated with cytomegalovirus, according to the listing, were 170 or so TCR beta chains.

Germline CDR1 is SGHTA and CDR2 is FQGNSA. Trimming shortened V by 5 bases and J by 4 bases, and 14 bases separated the two germline ends. This CDR3 has 15 residues. This clone was found a few times. What it binds is unknown. Primers included in the PCR were 60 Vbeta and 13 Jbeta primers. Profiled with immunoSEQ multiplex PCR; TCRdb holds only in-frame clones, not every one. Here the sample spans 110,000 or so clones, roughly 80% being singletons. The TCR comes from a man aged 30-40 years in good health and CMV-seropositive. The sequencing input was PBMCs. The chain carries TRBV7-2 and TRBJ2-2; tentative D call: TRBD1 (7 bases). CDR3 region: CASSDRQGGTGELFF. CDR3 nucleotides: TGTGCCAGCAGCGACCGACAGGGAGGCACCGGGGAGCTGTTTTTT.